This entry lists 10 T cell receptor beta chains sequenced from one sample in a study of CD39 and CD103 CD8 tumor-infiltrating T cells. Sequencing was performed with immunoSEQ multiplex PCR; in TCRdb, only in-frame clones are kept and a portion is missing. The sample includes roughly 800 clones, approximately 77% of them seen just once. Sequencing input: CD39- CD103+ CD8+ T cells sorted from the tumor. Subset meaning: CD103+CD39- single-positive CD45RA- CD8 T cells. These TCRs come from a human donor with head and neck squamous cell carcinoma.

The chain combines TRBV7-9 with TRBJ1-5; weak D call: TRBD1 (5 bases). The CDR3 is 16 residues long. Germline CDR1 and CDR2: SEHNR and FQNEAQ (reference sequence). Trimming shortened V by 5 bases and J by 6 bases, and 20 bases separated the two germline ends. As DNA, the CDR3 is TGTGCCAGCAGCCCCGGCGCGGTGGGGGTAGGTCAGCCCCAGCATTTT. It specifies CASSPGAVGVGQPQHF.

V usage is TRBV7-8 and J usage is TRBJ1-1; D not certain. This CDR3 region has 14 residues. V was shortened by 2 bases and J by 1 base, with 8 bases between the two germline ends. Germline assignment: CDR1 SGHVS and CDR2 FQNEAQ. The DNA for the CDR3 is TGTGCCAGCAGCTTAAGTTCTAGGAACACTGAAGCTTTCTTT. Translation: CASSLSSRNTEAFF.

The V gene is TRBV2, the J gene TRBJ2-5; 8 positions agree with TRBD2. V lost 8 bases and J lost 2; bases outside the gene matches: 7. The CDR3 length is 14 residues. Germline loops: CDR1 SNHLY, CDR2 FYNNEI. The CDR3 DNA sequence: TGTGCCAGCTGGTCTAGCGGGCCACAAGAGACCCAGTACTTC. The encoded protein is CASWSSGPQETQYF.

This clone was seen only a few times. The CDR3 nucleotides read TGCGCCAGCAGCTTGGATCAGGCCTCAGATACGCAGTATTTT. This gives the protein CASSLDQASDTQYF. V usage is TRBV5-1 and J usage is TRBJ2-3, with D unresolved. V shed 0 bases and J shed 4 bases, with 9 bases lying between them. Germline-derived CDR1 and CDR2 are SGHRS and YFSETQ. The CDR3 sequence is 14 residues long.

The CDR3 spells CSVEATYNEQFF. DNA for the CDR3: TGCAGCGTTGAAGCGACCTACAATGAGCAGTTCTTC. The chain recombines TRBV29-1 with TRBJ2-1; D uncertain. This CDR3 is built from 12 residues. V gave up 1 base and J gave up 2 bases, with 3 bases separating them. Germline V gives CDR1 SQVTM, CDR2 ANQGSEA.

This clone was observed a few times. V gene TRBV5-5 combines with J gene TRBJ2-7; a possible D gene is TRBD2 (5 bases). The CDR3 loop spans 15 amino acids. V dropped 0 bases and J dropped 0 bases, with 10 bases sitting between them. CDR1 and CDR2 (germline): SGHKS, YYEKEE (reference sequence). CDR3: CASSLAFGSSYEQYF. The CDR3 DNA follows: TGTGCCAGCAGCTTGGCCTTTGGGAGCTCCTACGAGCAGTACTTC. Together with reference TRBV5-5 and TRBJ2-7, the CDR3 gives the full variable domain: DAGVTQSPTHLIKTRGQQVTLRCSPISGHKSVSWYQQVLGQGPQFIFQYYEKEERGRGNFPDRFSARQFPNYSSELNVNALLLGDSALYLCASSLAFGSSYEQYFGPGTRLTVT.

This clone was counted once. The chain employs TRBV6-1 and TRBJ2-4; TRBD1 matches at 11 bases. This CDR3 is built from 13 residues. Germline-derived CDR1 and CDR2 are MNHNS and SASEGT. Trimming took 8 bases from V and 7 from J; bases not matched to a gene: 4. CDR3 in amino acids: CASGGQGANIQYF. DNA for the CDR3: TGTGCCAGCGGAGGACAGGGGGCGAACATTCAGTACTTC.

The table lists this clone with a few counts. The chain combines TRBV6-5 with TRBJ2-7, with D hard to call. Trimming stripped 6 bases from V and 7 bases from J, with 13 bases between. The V gene's germline CDR1 is MNHEY and CDR2 SVGAGI. The CDR3 contains 12 residues. CDR3 sequence (DNA): TGTGCCAGCAGCCAAAGCACGGAGGAGCAGTACTTC. This encodes CASSQSTEEQYF.

In DNA form, the CDR3 reads TGTGCCAGCAGCAAAGGGACAGGGTGTTCACCCCTCCACTTT. It encodes CASSKGTGCSPLHF. The chain joins TRBV21-1 to TRBJ1-6; the D call TRBD1 from the table was never checked on the DNA. TRBV21-1 is a pseudogene locus. The CDR3 is 14 residues long.

V and J are TRBV5-2 and TRBJ1-2. TRBV5-2 is deemed a pseudogene. This CDR3 has 15 residues. CDR3 residues: CASNYDGEYDYGYTF. The CDR3, as DNA: TGTGCCAGCAATTACGATGGAGAGTACGACTATGGCTACACCTTC.